Below, one TCR beta chain is given with its context. CDR3 length equals 17 residues. The data belong to a study of T cell responses to AZD1222 COVID-19 vaccine. The repertoire was sequenced with immunoSEQ multiplex PCR; TCRdb's copy has only in-frame clones and lacks some. This repertoire shows 100,000 to 150,000 clones, around 89% found once; its top ten account for more than 9.5%. The sequencing used peripheral blood, collected on day 0 of MenACWY control vaccination. The TCR sequence derives from an adult in good health. The chain joins TRBV1 to TRBJ2-7; the table's TRBD2 call for D was not verified on the DNA. TRBV1 is shown as a pseudogene. The CDR3 DNA is TGCACCAGCAGCCAAGGAGACTTGATTCTCCTCTCCTACGAGCAGTACTTC. Translation gives CTSSQGDLILLSYEQYF.